This entry is about one TCR beta chain. Its antigen is not yet known. Nothing much larger sits one base from this clone, and base qualities are not available. This sample is drawn from a study of tumor-infiltrating lymphocytes in primary liver carcinoma (dated by TCRdb to 2016 to 2017). Study-level background: Roughly five patients with histopathologically diagnosed primary liver carcinoma underwent surgical resection in China between late 2015 and 2016. TCRbeta repertoire sequencing, expression microarrays and whole-exome sequencing were combined in the study across five regions of each liver tumor, with adjacent normal tissue and blood also included. Repertoires from technical replicates were highly reproducible, with mean shared-clone rates about 0.91 and correlation coefficients above 0.95. A total of roughly 35 specimens from 5 patients, comprising 25 or so tumor regions, 5 adjacent noncancerous liver tissues and 5 peripheral blood samples, were covered by TCRbeta repertoire sequencing. Of the five patients (three men and two women, aged 30 to 69 years), four had hepatocellular carcinoma and one had combined HCC and intrahepatic cholangiocarcinoma. The five patients had tumors of stage T1-T3 N0M0, with maximum diameters ranging from about 4.2 to 10 cm. Each sample produced roughly 3.65 to 7.13 million productive TCRbeta reads, and read depth showed no significant difference between tissue types. General findings and caveats noted by the study authors: With just a few patients in the study, the authors point out that the findings should be validated in a larger study. The top 250 clones made up a significantly larger repertoire fraction in tumors than in blood (p = 0.039). Only the TCR beta chain was sequenced, which likely underestimates true repertoire diversity because unpaired alpha chains were not captured. Repertoire overlap was higher between tumor regions (mean roughly 35%) than tumor-adjacent (around 17%) or tumor-blood (about 15%) pairs, consistent with antigen-driven expansion. Because the samples were bulk and unsorted, CD4+ and CD8+ T cell repertoires could not be compared.

Starting from 450 to 500 ng total RNA, TCRbeta-specific cDNA was produced by reverse transcription with a constant-region primer and ProtoScript II reverse transcriptase. TCRbeta libraries were built with three nested multiplex PCR rounds, a slightly modified ARM-PCR procedure. Multiplex TRBV1-TRBV30 forward primers and a Cbeta reverse primer were used in the first two PCR rounds, each of which was run for around 9 cycles. Sample barcodes and Illumina adapters were added in a final 25-cycle PCR using Deep VentR polymerase. Amplicons of 200-500 bp were gel-purified with a QIAquick gel extraction kit before sequencing. An Illumina HiSeq 2500 was used to sequence the TCRbeta amplicons with 250-bp paired-end reads. Processing in the source paper ran as follows. Reads were quality-trimmed with Trimmomatic v0.33, and paired reads were merged with FLASH v1.2.11 to recover full CDR3 sequences. MiGEC v1.2.1b assigned V, D and J germline segments to the rearranged TCRbeta sequences. Clonotype statistics and Shannon-Wiener diversity indices were computed with VDJtools v1.0.0. Except for diversity analysis, only each sample's 250 most abundant clonotypes were used in subsequent analyses to reduce sampling bias. TCRdb trimmed public reads at Q25 via fastp, called clones via MiXCR and kept in-frame beta chains. Under each unique CDR3 protein, matching rows form one entry showing the most common genes and DNA. The V and J calls were not made by the authors but by TCRdb's processing. The sample includes fewer than 350,000 distinct CDR3 sequences, with around three fifths observed a single time. The top ten hold roughly 9% of the sample.

RNA from unsorted whole blood was extracted with TRIzol reagent, and germline DNA was obtained with the DNeasy Blood & Tissue kit. Patients had chronic HBV infection and were treatment-naive at sampling. Roughly 3.9 milliliters of peripheral blood were collected into K2EDTA tubes before surgery. From the cysteine up to the phenylalanine, the CDR3 has a length of 15 residues. The only DNA kept is the CDR3, 45 bases in frame from the first base. CDR1 and CDR2, per the germline V gene, are MDHEN and SYDVKM. Between the V and J ends, shortened by 5 bases and 1 base respectively, the junction contains 11 bases.

Material for sequencing was peripheral blood. The source of this sequence is a man in his forties or fifties with primary liver carcinoma and hepatitis B virus infection. The rearranged segments are TRBV28 and TRBJ1-4; possibly the D gene is TRBD1, per 6 matching bases. The DNA reads TGTGCCAGCAGTCCAACAGGGATAACTAATGAAAAACTGTTTTTT. Its translation is CASSPTGITNEKLFF. The CDR3 plus the reference TRBV28 and TRBJ1-4 genes for the other parts give the full variable domain: DVKVTQSSRYLVKRTGEKVFLECVQDMDHENMFWYRQDPGLGLRLIYFSYDVKMKEKGDIPEGYSVSREKKERFSLILESASTNQTSMYLCASSPTGITNEKLFFGSGTQLSVL.